These 27 T cell receptor beta chains were all obtained from the same sample, sequenced in a study of T cell responses to AZD1222 COVID-19 vaccine. Profiled with immunoSEQ multiplex PCR; TCRdb holds only in-frame clones, not every one. The sample has about 94,000 clones, about 85% seen once. The material sequenced was peripheral blood, taken 28 days after the second AZD1222 dose. These receptors were obtained from an adult who received the AZD1222 COVID-19 vaccine.

The chain has TRBV30 and TRBJ2-3, with TRBD2 matching over 9 bases. Germline V gives CDR1 GTSNPN, CDR2 SVGIG (reference sequence). The CDR3 is 13 amino acids. V lost 5 bases, J lost 4 bases, and 4 bases stayed unmatched. The CDR3 nucleotides read TGTGCCTGGTCGACTAGCGGCCCAGATACGCAGTATTTT. Residues: CAWSTSGPDTQYF.

The V and J genes are TRBV10-1 and TRBJ2-3, with unresolved D. Germline values: CDR1 WNHNN, CDR2 SYGVQD (reference sequence). This CDR3 has 13 amino acids. V was pared by 2 bases and J by 2 bases, with 5 bases between. Here the CDR3 reads CASSERVTDTQYF. DNA of the CDR3: TGCGCCAGCAGTGAGCGGGTCACAGATACGCAGTATTTT.

This rearrangement joins TRBV7-8 to TRBJ2-7, with D perhaps being TRBD1 or TRBD2 (5 bases each). Between the trimmed V and J ends, which lost 1 base and 2 bases, there was a span of 15 bases. Germline CDR1 reads SGHVS; CDR2 reads FQNEAQ. This CDR3 spans 16 amino acids. CDR3 in DNA: TGTGCCAGCAGCTTAGGGGGACGGCCGTCCCCCTACGAGCAGTACTTC. This encodes CASSLGGRPSPYEQYF.

This clone was observed a handful of times. The gene calls are TRBV6-5 and TRBJ1-5; possible D gene TRBD1, 5 bases. Germline V gene data show CDR1 as MNHEY and CDR2 as SVGAGI. The CDR3 covers 14 residues. Trimming removed 5 bases at V and 4 bases at J, with 12 bases between. The CDR3 nucleotides are TGTGCCAGCAGTCGACCGGGGCAAAATCAGCCCCAGCATTTT. Encoded protein: CASSRPGQNQPQHF.

The V and J genes are TRBV10-3 and TRBJ1-2; no firm D call. Germline V gene lookup returns CDR1 ENHRY and CDR2 SYGVKD. The length of the CDR3 is 14 residues. V was clipped by 4 bases and J by 2 bases, with 11 bases between them. Here the CDR3 reads CAISGSPENYGYTF. The CDR3 DNA follows: TGTGCCATCAGTGGGAGCCCTGAAAACTATGGCTACACCTTC.

This clone was picked up a small number of times. The CDR3 here is CASSPRTGAGDTQYF. The CDR3 DNA reads as TGTGCCAGTAGTCCGCGGACAGGGGCGGGAGATACGCAGTATTTT. The V call is TRBV19, the J call TRBJ2-3, with TRBD1 matching over 9 bases. Germline CDR1 and CDR2: LNHDA and SQIVND (reference sequence). The CDR3 extends over 15 amino acids. The ends lost 5 bases at V and 5 bases at J; junction bases unmatched: 8.

The CDR3 here is CAYTLGQANEKLFF. CDR3 coding DNA: TGTGCCTACACCTTAGGACAGGCTAATGAAAAACTGTTTTTT. V usage is TRBV30 and J usage is TRBJ1-4; 7 nucleotides match TRBD1. The CDR3 contains 14 residues. J lost 3 bases, V lost 7 bases, and 8 bases had no gene match. The germline V gene has CDR1 GTSNPN and CDR2 SVGIG (reference sequence).

CDR3 DNA sequence: TGTGCCAGCAGCGTAGGATTGGGACAGGTTAACACCGGGGAGCTGTTTTTT. Its translation is CASSVGLGQVNTGELFF. The V gene is TRBV9, the J gene TRBJ2-2; 8 nucleotides align to TRBD1. The germline V gene encodes CDR1 SGDLS and CDR2 YYNGEE. This CDR3 spans 17 amino acids. V lost 0 bases, J lost 2 bases, and 6 bases stayed unmatched.

This clone was observed a handful of times. The V call is TRBV7-9, the J call TRBJ2-5, with D unresolved. This CDR3 has 13 residues. Germline V lookup: CDR1 SEHNR, CDR2 FQNEAQ (reference sequence). The V end was cut by 5 bases, the J end by 5 bases, with 12 bases between. The chain's CDR3 is CASSQNTGETQYF. The CDR3 DNA reads TGTGCCAGCAGCCAGAATACGGGTGAGACCCAGTACTTC.

This clone has a single count. V and J are TRBV18 and TRBJ1-2; possibly TRBD1 for D (6 bases). The CDR3 totals 13 residues. Germline V gene sequence: CDR1 KGHSH, CDR2 LQKENI. V lost 9 bases, J lost 0 bases, and 11 bases lay in between. In nucleotides, the CDR3 is TGTGCCAGTTCAGACAGGACTAACTATGGCTACACCTTC. It encodes CASSDRTNYGYTF.

V gene TRBV7-9 combines with J gene TRBJ2-1; D is possibly TRBD1 or TRBD2 (6 bases each). This CDR3 is built from 16 residues. Looked up from germline, CDR1 is SEHNR and CDR2 is FQNEAQ (reference sequence). Trimming pared 3 bases from V and 4 bases from J, leaving 16 bases between. The CDR3 protein is CASSFNQGRKYNEQFF. The CDR3 DNA reads as TGTGCCAGCAGCTTTAATCAGGGGAGGAAATACAATGAGCAGTTCTTC.

This clone has only a few counts. The chain combines TRBV5-1 with TRBJ2-1; TRBD2 matches at 8 bases. V was clipped by 1 base and J by 3 bases; unmatched bases: 6. The CDR3 is made up of 16 amino acids. CDR1 is SGHRS, CDR2 YFSETQ, per germline. The CDR3 bases are TGCGCCAGCAGCTTGCCTTCCGGGACTAGCTACAATGAGCAGTTCTTC. It specifies CASSLPSGTSYNEQFF.

The V and J genes are TRBV5-8 and TRBJ1-2; maybe TRBD1 (5 bases). This CDR3 contains 15 residues. Germline V lookup: CDR1 SGHTS, CDR2 YDEGEE. V dropped 0 bases and J dropped 3 bases, with 12 bases sitting between them. The chain's CDR3 is CASSLDRLGHYGYTF. In DNA form, the CDR3 reads TGTGCCAGCAGCTTGGACAGGTTGGGGCACTATGGCTACACCTTC.

On this clone: This sample includes further DNA sequences coding for the same CDR3. The genes are TRBV27 and TRBJ1-3; D ambiguous. V was trimmed by 7 bases and J by 4 bases, leaving 5 bases between them. Looked up from germline, CDR1 is MNHEY and CDR2 is SMNVEV (reference sequence). This CDR3 is built from 11 residues. The CDR3 DNA reads as TGTGCCAGCAAAGACGGAAACACCATATATTTT. It encodes CASKDGNTIYF.

V usage is TRBV6-5 and J usage is TRBJ2-3; no clear D. This CDR3 is 14 amino acids long. Germline CDR1 is MNHEY and CDR2 is SVGAGI. The CDR3 sequence: CASRPVGGTDTQYF. DNA of the CDR3: TGTGCGTCTAGACCGGTTGGGGGCACAGATACGCAGTATTTT.

CDR3 nucleotide sequence: TGTGCCAGCATGGCCGGGGTCATCTCCTACGAGCAGTACTTC. This sequence encodes CASMAGVISYEQYF. The rearrangement joins TRBV2 to TRBJ2-7, with D possibly TRBD2 on 5 matching bases. V lost 7 bases and J 0 bases, leaving 13 bases between the germline ends. The CDR3 extends over 14 amino acids. Germline values: CDR1 SNHLY, CDR2 FYNNEI.

This chain connects TRBV11-2 to TRBJ2-5; no definite D call. The length of the CDR3 is 11 residues. From germline, CDR1 is SGHAT and CDR2 FQNNGV. Trimming pared 5 bases from V and 5 bases from J, leaving 6 bases between. The CDR3 nucleotides are TGTGCCAGCAGCCTGAGTGAGACCCAGTACTTC. Translating it yields CASSLSETQYF. The full variable domain, completed using reference TRBV11-2 and TRBJ2-5, is EAGVAQSPRYKIIEKRQSVAFWCNPISGHATLYWYQQILGQGPKLLIQFQNNGVVDDSQLPKDRFSAERLKGVDSTLKIQPAKLEDSAVYLCASSLSETQYFGPGTRLLVL.

This clone is a singleton in its sample. The rearrangement joins TRBV6-2 or TRBV6-3 to TRBJ2-5; 7 bases fit TRBD2. J lost 6 bases, V lost 6 bases, and 7 bases had no gene match. Germline CDR1 is MNHEY and CDR2 is SVGEGT. The CDR3 is 13 residues long. Written as DNA, the CDR3 is TGTGCCAGCAGCTTAGCGGGTGTAAAGACCCAGTACTTC. Translated: CASSLAGVKTQYF.

J is TRBJ2-7 and V is TRBV2, with 7 bases lining up with TRBD1. This CDR3 has 14 amino acids. Germline trimming cut 5 bases from V and 1 base from J; bases unmatched to any gene: 5. Germline assignment: CDR1 SNHLY and CDR2 FYNNEI. CDR3 loop: CASSKGTESYEQYF. In DNA form, the CDR3 reads TGTGCCAGCAGTAAAGGGACAGAATCCTACGAGCAGTACTTC.

The chain joins TRBV6-6 to TRBJ1-3; D remains unclear. Germline-derived CDR1 and CDR2 are MNHNY and SVGAGI (reference sequence). V was pared by 6 bases and J by 6 bases, with 9 bases between. The CDR3 runs 12 residues. The DNA for the CDR3 is TGTGCCAGCAGGGGGAACGAAAACACCATATATTTT. Amino acid sequence: CASRGNENTIYF.

The table lists this clone with a count of one. J is TRBJ1-1 and V is TRBV5-1; weak D call: TRBD1 (5 bases). The CDR3 totals 12 residues. Trimming left V 4 bases short and J 10 bases short, with 14 bases between. Germline CDR1 is SGHRS and CDR2 is YFSETQ. In nucleotides, the CDR3 is TGCGCCAGCAGCCCCCAGGGTGGAGGAGCTTTCTTT. Translating it yields CASSPQGGGAFF.

This rearrangement joins TRBV18 to TRBJ1-1; perhaps TRBD1 as D (5 bases). The CDR3 spans 15 residues. The V gene's germline CDR1 is KGHSH and CDR2 LQKENI. Trimming shortened V by 6 bases and J by 1 base, and 15 bases separated the two germline ends. Written as DNA, the CDR3 is TGTGCCAGCTCCCTTGGGGCAGGTACGAACACTGAAGCTTTCTTT. Protein: CASSLGAGTNTEAFF.

CDR3 sequence (DNA): TGTGCCAGCAGCCCCTCCGGCCGGCTAGCGTCCTACGAGCAGTACTTC. Encoded protein: CASSPSGRLASYEQYF. The chain joins TRBV7-2 to TRBJ2-7; tentatively, D is TRBD2 (6 bases). The CDR3 has 16 amino acids. CDR1 is SGHTA, CDR2 FQGNSA, per germline. Trimming left V 5 bases short and J 1 base short, with 18 bases between.

The rearrangement uses TRBV30 and TRBJ1-6; D gene ambiguous. V was cut by 1 base and J by 8 bases, with 9 bases left in between. The CDR3 spans 13 residues. The germline V gene encodes CDR1 GTSNPN and CDR2 SVGIG (reference sequence). CDR3 in amino acids: CAWSDRPDSPLHF. The CDR3 DNA reads as TGTGCCTGGAGTGATCGTCCTGATTCACCCCTCCACTTT.

The V call is TRBV29-1, the J call TRBJ1-1; no firm D call. The CDR3 sequence is 12 residues long. Per germline, CDR1 SQVTM and CDR2 ANQGSEA. The V gene lost 3 bases and the J gene lost 2 bases, with 7 bases spanning the gap. CDR3 nucleotide sequence: TGCAGCGTTGATCGGGATAACACTGAAGCTTTCTTT. This translates into CSVDRDNTEAFF.

The rearrangement joins TRBV7-9 to TRBJ1-4; tentatively, D is TRBD1 (6 bases). Trimming removed 1 base at V and 11 bases at J, with 17 bases between. Germline assignment: CDR1 SEHNR and CDR2 FQNEAQ (reference sequence). The CDR3 is 15 amino acids. The CDR3 DNA sequence: TGTGCCAGCAGCTTAGAACGACAGGCCCGGGAGAAACTGTTTTTT. This gives the protein CASSLERQAREKLFF.

This clone was seen just once. The rearrangement joins TRBV28 to TRBJ1-5, with no clear D. This CDR3 has 12 residues. Deletions cut 0 bases from V and 7 bases from J, with 4 bases between. Germline assignment: CDR1 MDHEN and CDR2 SYDVKM. The CDR3 DNA reads as TGTGCCAGCAGTTTATGGAACCAGCCCCAGCATTTT. The encoded protein is CASSLWNQPQHF.